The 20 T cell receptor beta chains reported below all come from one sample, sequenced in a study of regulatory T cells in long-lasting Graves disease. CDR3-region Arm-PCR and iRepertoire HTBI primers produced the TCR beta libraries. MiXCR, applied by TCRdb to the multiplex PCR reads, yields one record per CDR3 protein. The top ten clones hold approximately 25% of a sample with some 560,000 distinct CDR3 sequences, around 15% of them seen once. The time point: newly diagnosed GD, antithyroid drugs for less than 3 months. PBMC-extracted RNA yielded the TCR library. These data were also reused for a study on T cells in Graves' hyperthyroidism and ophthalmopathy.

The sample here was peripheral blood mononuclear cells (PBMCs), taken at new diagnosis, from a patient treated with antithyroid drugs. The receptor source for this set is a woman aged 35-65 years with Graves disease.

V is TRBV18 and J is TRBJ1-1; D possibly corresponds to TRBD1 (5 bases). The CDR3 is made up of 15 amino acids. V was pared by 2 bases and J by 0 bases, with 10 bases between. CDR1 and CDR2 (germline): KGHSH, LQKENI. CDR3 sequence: CASSPMDNMNTEAFF. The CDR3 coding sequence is TGTGCCAGCTCACCAATGGACAACATGAACACTGAAGCTTTCTTT.

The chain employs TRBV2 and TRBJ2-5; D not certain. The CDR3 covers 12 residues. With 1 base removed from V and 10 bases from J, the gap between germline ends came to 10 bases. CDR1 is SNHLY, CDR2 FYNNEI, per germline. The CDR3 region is CASSEGASVQYF. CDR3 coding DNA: TGTGCCAGCAGTGAAGGGGCGAGTGTCCAGTACTTC.

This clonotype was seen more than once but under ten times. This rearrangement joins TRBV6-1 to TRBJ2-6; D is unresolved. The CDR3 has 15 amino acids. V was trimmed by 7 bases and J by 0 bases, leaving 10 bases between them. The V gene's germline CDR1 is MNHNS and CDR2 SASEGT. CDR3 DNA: TGTGCCAGCACACAGCCGGTCTCTGGGGCCAACGTCCTGACTTTC. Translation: CASTQPVSGANVLTF.

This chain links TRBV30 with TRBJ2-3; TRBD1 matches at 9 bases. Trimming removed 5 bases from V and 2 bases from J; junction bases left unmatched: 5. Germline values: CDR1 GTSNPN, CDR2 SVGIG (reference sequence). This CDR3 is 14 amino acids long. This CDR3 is CAWGDRANTDTQYF. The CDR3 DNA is TGTGCCTGGGGGGACAGGGCCAACACAGATACGCAGTATTTT. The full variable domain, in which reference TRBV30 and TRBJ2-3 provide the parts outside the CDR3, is SQTIHQWPATLVQPVGSPLSLECTVEGTSNPNLYWYRQAAGRGLQLLFYSVGIGQISSEVPQNLSASRPQDRQFILSSKKLLLSDSGFYLCAWGDRANTDTQYFGPGTRLTVL.

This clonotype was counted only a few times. DNA for the CDR3: TGCGCCAGCGGGTCAGGGGGCCTGGACGAGCAGTACTTC. Translating gives CASGSGGLDEQYF. The J gene is TRBJ2-7, the V gene TRBV10-2, with 8 bases lining up with TRBD1. V was clipped by 8 bases and J by 5 bases; unmatched bases: 8. Looked up from germline, CDR1 is WSHSY and CDR2 is SAAADI. The CDR3 totals 13 residues.

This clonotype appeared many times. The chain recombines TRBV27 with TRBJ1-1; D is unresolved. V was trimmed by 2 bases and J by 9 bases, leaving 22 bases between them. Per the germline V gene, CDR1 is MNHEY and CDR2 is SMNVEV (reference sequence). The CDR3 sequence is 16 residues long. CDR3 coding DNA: TGTGCCAGCAGTTTAATGGGAAGTGTCCTCCGAACTAAAGCTTTCTTT. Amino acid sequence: CASSLMGSVLRTKAFF.

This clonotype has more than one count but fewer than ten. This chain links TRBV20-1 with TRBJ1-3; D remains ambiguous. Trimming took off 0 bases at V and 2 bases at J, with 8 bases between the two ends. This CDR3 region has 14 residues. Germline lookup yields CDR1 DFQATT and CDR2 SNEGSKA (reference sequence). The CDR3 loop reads CSARDQNTGNTIYF. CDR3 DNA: TGCAGTGCTAGAGACCAGAACACTGGAAACACCATATATTTT.

The CDR3 region is CASGRDRGSYEQFF. The DNA for the CDR3 is TGTGCCAGCGGACGGGACAGGGGATCCTACGAGCAGTTCTTC. The chain recombines TRBV6-2 or TRBV6-3 with TRBJ2-1, with 10 bases identical to TRBD1. Germline CDR1 MNHEY, CDR2 SVGEGT. The CDR3 has 14 amino acids. Germline trimming cut 8 bases from V and 10 bases from J; bases unmatched to any gene: 11.

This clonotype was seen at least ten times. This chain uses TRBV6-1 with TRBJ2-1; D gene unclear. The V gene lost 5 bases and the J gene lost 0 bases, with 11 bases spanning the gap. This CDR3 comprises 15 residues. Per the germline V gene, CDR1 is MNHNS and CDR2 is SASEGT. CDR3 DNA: TGTGCCAGCAGTCAAGACGCTCGCTCCTACAATGAGCAGTTCTTC. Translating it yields CASSQDARSYNEQFF.

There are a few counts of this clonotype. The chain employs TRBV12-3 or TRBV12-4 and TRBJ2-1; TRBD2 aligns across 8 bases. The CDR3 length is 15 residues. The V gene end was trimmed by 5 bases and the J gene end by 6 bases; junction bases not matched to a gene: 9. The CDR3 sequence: CASSPPTGGGNEQFF. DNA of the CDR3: TGTGCCAGCAGTCCCCCCACGGGGGGGGGCAATGAGCAGTTCTTC.

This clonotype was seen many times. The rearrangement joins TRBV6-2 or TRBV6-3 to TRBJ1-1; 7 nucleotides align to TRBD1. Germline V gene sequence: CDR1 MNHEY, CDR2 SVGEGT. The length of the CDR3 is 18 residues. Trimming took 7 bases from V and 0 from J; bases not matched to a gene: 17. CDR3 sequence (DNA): TGTGCCAGCACCCGGGACAGACAACGACCTGCAATGAACACTGAAGCTTTCTTT. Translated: CASTRDRQRPAMNTEAFF.

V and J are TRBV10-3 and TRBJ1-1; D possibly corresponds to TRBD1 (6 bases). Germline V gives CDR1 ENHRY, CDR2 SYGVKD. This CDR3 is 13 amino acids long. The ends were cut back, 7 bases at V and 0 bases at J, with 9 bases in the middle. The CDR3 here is CAINAGVNTEAFF. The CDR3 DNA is TGTGCCATCAACGCAGGGGTGAACACTGAAGCTTTCTTT.

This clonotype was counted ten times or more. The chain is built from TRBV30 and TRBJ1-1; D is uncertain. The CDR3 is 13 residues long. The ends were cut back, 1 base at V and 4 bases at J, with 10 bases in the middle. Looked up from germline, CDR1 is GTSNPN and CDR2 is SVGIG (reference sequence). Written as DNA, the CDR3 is TGTGCCTGGAGTGCCCAGATCACCACTGAAGCTTTCTTT. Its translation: CAWSAQITTEAFF.

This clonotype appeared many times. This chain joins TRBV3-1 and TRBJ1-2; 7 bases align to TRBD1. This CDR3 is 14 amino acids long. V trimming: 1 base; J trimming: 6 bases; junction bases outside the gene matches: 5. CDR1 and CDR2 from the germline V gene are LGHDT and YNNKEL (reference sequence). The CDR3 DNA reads TGTGCCAGCAGCCAAGCTTCCGGGACAGATGGCTACACCTTC. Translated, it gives CASSQASGTDGYTF.

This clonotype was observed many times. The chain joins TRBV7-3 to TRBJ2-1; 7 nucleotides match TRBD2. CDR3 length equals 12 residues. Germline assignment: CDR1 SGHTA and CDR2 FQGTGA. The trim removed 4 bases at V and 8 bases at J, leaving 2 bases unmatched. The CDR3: CASSWGGDEQFF. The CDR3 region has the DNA TGTGCCAGCAGCTGGGGGGGGGATGAGCAGTTCTTC.

The CDR3 bases are TGTGCCAGCAGCATTCCTAGCGGGGACACAGATACGCAGTATTTT. Its protein is CASSIPSGDTDTQYF. The V call is TRBV7-9, the J call TRBJ2-3; 9 bases are shared with TRBD2. CDR3 length: 15 residues. J gave up 2 bases and V 5 bases, and 5 bases lay outside the gene matches. Germline loops: CDR1 SEHNR, CDR2 FQNEAQ (reference sequence).

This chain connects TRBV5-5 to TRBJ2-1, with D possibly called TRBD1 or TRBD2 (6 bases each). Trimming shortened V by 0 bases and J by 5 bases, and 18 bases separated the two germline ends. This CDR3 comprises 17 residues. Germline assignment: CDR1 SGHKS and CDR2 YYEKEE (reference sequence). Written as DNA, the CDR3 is TGTGCCAGCAGCTTGGTGCCGGGGGCGGTTGTCCACAATGAGCAGTTCTTC. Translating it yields CASSLVPGAVVHNEQFF.

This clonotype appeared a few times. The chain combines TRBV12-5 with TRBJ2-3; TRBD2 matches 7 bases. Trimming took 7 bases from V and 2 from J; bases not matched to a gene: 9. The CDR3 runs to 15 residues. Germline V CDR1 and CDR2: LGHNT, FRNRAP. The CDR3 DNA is TGTGCTAGTGCCTTGTTCCGGGGGGACACAGATACGCAGTATTTT. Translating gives CASALFRGDTDTQYF.

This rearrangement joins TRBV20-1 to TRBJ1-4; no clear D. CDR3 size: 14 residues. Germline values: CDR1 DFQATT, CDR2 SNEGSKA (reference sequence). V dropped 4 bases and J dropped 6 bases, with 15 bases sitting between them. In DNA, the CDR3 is TGCAGTGCTATTCCCAGAGTTAGCCATGAAAAACTGTTTTTT. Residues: CSAIPRVSHEKLFF.

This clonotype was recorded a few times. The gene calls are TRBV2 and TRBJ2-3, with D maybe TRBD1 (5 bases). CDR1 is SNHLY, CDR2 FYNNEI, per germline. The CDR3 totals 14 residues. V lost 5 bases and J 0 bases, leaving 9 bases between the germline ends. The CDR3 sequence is CASSYDRSTDTQYF. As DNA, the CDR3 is TGTGCCAGCAGTTACGACAGAAGCACAGATACGCAGTATTTT.